The rows below give T cell receptor beta chains drawn from one sample of a study of blood T cell repertoires in COVID-19. Produced via immunoSEQ multiplex PCR; TCRdb's table is partial and in-frame only. The sample has about 280,000 clones; under 90% are singletons. The sequencing input was PBMCs or T cells enriched from blood (not recorded which). These receptors were taken from a woman in her fifties or sixties who had recovered from COVID-19. The CDR3 runs from the conserved cysteine through the conserved F or W. A D gene is named only where the DNA matches it firmly. A row's size may be missing; if present it is once, few, many or a size class.

-	once	TRBV5-1	TRBJ1-6	TGCGCCAGCAGCTTGCTTGGGCAGACCGATAATTCACCCCTCCACTTT	CASSLLGQTDNSPLHF
-	-	TRBV28	TRBJ1-5	TGTGCCAGCAGTTCGGGCAGGGGATCTTATAGCAATCAGCCCCAGCATTTT	CASSSGRGSYSNQPQHF
TRBD1	-	TRBV7-9	TRBJ1-1	TGTGCCAGCAGCTTAGAAGGGACAGGGAAAAGGAATGAAGCTTTCTTT	CASSLEGTGKRNEAFF
-	-	TRBV3-1/TRBV3-2	TRBJ1-5	TGTGCCAGCAGCCCCAGGGTACATCAGCCCCAGCATTTT	CASSPRVHQPQHF
-	-	TRBV24-1	TRBJ2-5	TGTGCCACCAGTGATTCTAAGACTAGGGCGTACCAAGAGACCCAGTACTTC	CATSDSKTRAYQETQYF
-	-	TRBV9	TRBJ2-3	TGTGCCAGCAGCGTTTCGTCAGATACGCAGTATTTT	CASSVSSDTQYF
-	once	TRBV5-6	TRBJ1-1	TGTGCCAGCGCCAGGGGAATCCGCACTGAAGCTTTCTTT	CASARGIRTEAFF
-	-	TRBV7-2	TRBJ1-2	TGTGCCAGCAGCCCCGGAGGGGCAGGGAGGAGCAGCTATGGCTACACCTTC	CASSPGGAGRSSYGYTF
TRBD1	-	TRBV7-8	TRBJ1-6	TGTGCCAGCAGCAAAGTGGGGACAGGGCGTTTTCCATCACCCCTCCACTTT	CASSKVGTGRFPSPLHF
TRBD1	-	TRBV2	TRBJ1-2	TGTGCCAGCAGTGAATCCAAGGGACAGTACACAGGCTACACCTTC	CASSESKGQYTGYTF
TRBD2	-	TRBV10-3	TRBJ2-7	TGTGCCATCAGTGGGGCTTCAGCGGGAGTGTACGAGCAGTACTTC	CAISGASAGVYEQYF